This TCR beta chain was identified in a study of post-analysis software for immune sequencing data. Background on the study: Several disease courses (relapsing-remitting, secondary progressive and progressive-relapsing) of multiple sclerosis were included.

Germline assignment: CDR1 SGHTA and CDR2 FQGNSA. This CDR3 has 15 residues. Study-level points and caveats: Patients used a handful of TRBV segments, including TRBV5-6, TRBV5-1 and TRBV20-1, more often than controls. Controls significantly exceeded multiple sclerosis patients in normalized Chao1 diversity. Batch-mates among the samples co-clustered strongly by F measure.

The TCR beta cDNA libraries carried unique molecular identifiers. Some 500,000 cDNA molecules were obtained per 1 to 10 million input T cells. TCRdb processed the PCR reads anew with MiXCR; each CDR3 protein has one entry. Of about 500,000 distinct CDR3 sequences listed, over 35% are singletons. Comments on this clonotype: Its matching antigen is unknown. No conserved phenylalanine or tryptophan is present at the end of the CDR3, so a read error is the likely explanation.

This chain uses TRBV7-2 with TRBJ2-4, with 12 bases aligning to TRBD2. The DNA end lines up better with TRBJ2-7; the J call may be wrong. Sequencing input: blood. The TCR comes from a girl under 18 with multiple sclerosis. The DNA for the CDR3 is TGTGCCAGCAGCTCTTGGACTAGCGGGATTTACGAGCAGTACTGC. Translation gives CASSSWTSGIYEQYC.